What follows describes a single TCR beta chain. Its target is not known. The sample is drawn from a study of blood T cells in healthy people across ages. General observations from the study: Roughly linear age-related decline in beta diversity appeared, significant by age around 40. Higher diversity, along with more naive CD4+ cells, distinguished long-lived donors from aged donors.

For the second PCR, which ran for about 7 to 12 cycles, a sample-barcoded 5' primer and a J-beta primer mix were used. Per-sample output comprised a minimum of 3 million paired-end reads containing CDR3. TCRdb fed the 5' RACE reads into MiXCR, producing one record per CDR3 protein. The table has 1,100,000 or so distinct CDR3 sequences, 40% to 45% seen once. The CDR3 consists of 15 residues. V was pared by 0 bases and J by 5 bases, with 6 bases of the junction left unmatched. Germline lookup yields CDR1 SEHNR and CDR2 FQNEAQ (reference sequence). Every sample yielded at least 6.5 million isolated PBMCs.

V and J are TRBV7-9 and TRBJ2-5; TRBD1 aligns across 7 bases. Sequenced: blood. This sequence originates from a woman aged 60-75 years in good health. CDR3 nucleotide sequence: TGTGCCAGCAGCTTAGCCAAGGGGGCTCGGGAGACCCAGTACTTC. Protein sequence: CASSLAKGARETQYF.